This is a list of T cell receptor beta chains from one sample in a study of CD8 T cells in ankylosing spondylitis. TCRdb processed the 5' RACE reads anew with MiXCR; each CDR3 protein has one entry. The data hold about 160,000 distinct CDR3 sequences, with under 55% observed a single time. Sequences were obtained from synovial fluid, either unsorted or a sorted T cell fraction (not recorded which). All receptors derive from a male donor with ankylosing spondylitis. Each CDR3 is given with its conserved first and last residue. Fields, in order: V gene, D gene, J gene, clone size, CDR3 length, CDR3 DNA, CDR3 protein. A D gene is named only where the DNA matches it firmly. Expanded clones are given a class, and other clones once, few, many or no size at all.

TRBV4-2	TRBD1	TRBJ1-2	.	18	TGTGCCAGCAGCCAGCCTGGACAGGGCAGAATCCATCTCTATGGCTACACCTTC	CASSQPGQGRIHLYGYTF
TRBV7-9	TRBD2	TRBJ2-7	.	16	TGTGCCAGCAGCTCCAGGATAGCGGGCGCCTCCTACGAGCAGTACTTC	CASSSRIAGASYEQYF
TRBV7-8	.	TRBJ2-5	.	16	TGTGCCAGCAGCTTAGAGGGACAAAGAGGGCTAGAGACCCAGTACTTC	CASSLEGQRGLETQYF
TRBV12-3/TRBV12-4	.	TRBJ2-4	few	17	TGTGCCAGCAGTTTATCTGGCAGTTTGGGCCCCAAAAACATTCAGTACTTC	CASSLSGSLGPKNIQYF
TRBV3-1	TRBD2	TRBJ2-3	.	18	TGTGCCAGCTACATAGCGGGAGGCTCACCCTCCAAGGGAGATACGCAGTATTTT	CASYIAGGSPSKGDTQYF
TRBV3-1	.	TRBJ2-7	.	18	TGTGCCAGCAGCCAATCAAAGGGTGGCAGGCCCCCATACTACGAGCAGTACTTC	CASSQSKGGRPPYYEQYF
TRBV21-1	.	TRBJ1-5	.	15	TGTGCCAGCAGCGCCCGGGACGGACCCAATCAGCCCCAGCATTTT	CASSARDGPNQPQHF
TRBV4-3	TRBD1	TRBJ2-7	.	15	TGCGCCAGCAGCCGGATCAGGGGGCGCGGATACGAGCAGTACTTC	CASSRIRGRGYEQYF
TRBV6-1	.	TRBJ2-2	.	15	TGTGCCAGCAGTGACTTAGGGTTGAACACCGGGGAGCTGTTTTTT	CASSDLGLNTGELFF
TRBV12-3/TRBV12-4	TRBD2	TRBJ2-1	.	16	TGTGCCAGCAGACGGACTAGCGGCCCGCTCTACAATGAGCAGTTCTTC	CASRRTSGPLYNEQFF
TRBV6-1	TRBD1	TRBJ2-7	.	14	TGTGCCAGCAGTGAATCGTCAGGGGGCTACGAGCAGTACTTC	CASSESSGGYEQYF
TRBV2	TRBD2	TRBJ2-7	.	14	TGTGCCAGCAGTGAATCGGGACTATACTACGAGCAGTACTTC	CASSESGLYYEQYF
TRBV7-8	.	TRBJ2-3	.	16	TGTGCCAGCAGCTTGTCTTCGGGAGTGGGGACAGATACGCAGTATTTT	CASSLSSGVGTDTQYF
TRBV5-1	.	TRBJ2-6	.	17	TGCGCCAGCAGCTTCGGCAGGCTAGTCTCTGGGGCCAACGTCCTGACTTTC	CASSFGRLVSGANVLTF
TRBV5-1	.	TRBJ1-2	.	14	TGCGCCAGCAGCCCCTGGACAGCCCGCGAGGGCTACACCTTC	CASSPWTAREGYTF
TRBV12-3/TRBV12-4	.	TRBJ1-1	.	13	TGTGCCAGCTGTTGGGTGCGGCACGCTGAAGCTTTCTTT	CASCWVRHAEAFF
TRBV6-5	.	TRBJ2-1	.	12	TGTGCCAGCAGTTACTCAGGGGATGAGCAGTTCTTC	CASSYSGDEQFF
TRBV7-9	.	TRBJ2-7	once	17	TGTGCCAGCAGCTTACGAACAGGAACCAAGGGGCCCTACGAGCAGTACTTC	CASSLRTGTKGPYEQYF
TRBV2	.	TRBJ1-1	few	13	TGTGCCAGCAGTGAAGTTTGGAACACTGAAGCTTTCTTT	CASSEVWNTEAFF
TRBV4-2	.	TRBJ2-7	.	15	TGTGCCAGCAGCCAAGATTGGGACGCTCACAACGAGCAGTACTTC	CASSQDWDAHNEQYF
TRBV18	.	TRBJ1-5	few	16	TGTGCCAGCTCACCACGTGGACGGACTTCCAATCAGCCCCAGCATTTT	CASSPRGRTSNQPQHF
TRBV3-1	.	TRBJ1-2	.	12	TGTGCCAGCAGTTGGCTGAACTATGGCTACACCTTC	CASSWLNYGYTF
TRBV24-1	TRBD1	TRBJ2-7	.	13	TGTGCCACCGGACAGGCCGGAGATGACGAGCAGTACTTC	CATGQAGDDEQYF
TRBV5-1	TRBD2	TRBJ2-1	few	15	TGCGCCAGCAGCTTCTGGCTAGCGGGGCACAATGAGCAGTTCTTC	CASSFWLAGHNEQFF
TRBV5-1	.	TRBJ1-2	few	14	TGCGCCAGCAGCTGGTGGTCGCGGAGACGCGGCTACACCTTC	CASSWWSRRRGYTF
TRBV20-1	TRBD1	TRBJ2-1	few	12	TGCAGTGCTAGATCAGGGGGATATGAGCAGTTCTTC	CSARSGGYEQFF
TRBV6-2/TRBV6-3	TRBD1	TRBJ2-1	few	14	TGTGCCAGCAGTTACCAGGGGGCATGGAATGAGCAGTTCTTC	CASSYQGAWNEQFF
TRBV6-1	.	TRBJ2-3	.	14	TGTGCCAGCGACGGGGGGACAACCACAGATACGCAGTATTTT	CASDGGTTTDTQYF
TRBV11-2	.	TRBJ1-2	.	12	TGTGCCAGCAGCTTAGATGGGGTGGGCTACACCTTC	CASSLDGVGYTF
TRBV13	.	TRBJ1-1	few	14	TGTGCCAGCAGCTCCGCGGTGGGGCCCTTTGAAGCTTTCTTT	CASSSAVGPFEAFF
TRBV5-1	.	TRBJ1-5	.	14	TGCGCCAGCAGCTTGGGGGGGCTGCATCAGCCCCAGCATTTT	CASSLGGLHQPQHF
TRBV6-5	.	TRBJ1-2	.	15	TGTGCCAGCAGTTACGGTTCAGATTCTAACTATGGCTACACCTTC	CASSYGSDSNYGYTF
TRBV5-1	.	TRBJ2-1	.	14	TGCGCCAGCAGCCCCTGGTACAGCTACAATGAGCAGTTCTTC	CASSPWYSYNEQFF